This T cell receptor beta chain came from a study of blood T cell repertoires in COVID-19. Study summary: There were acute and convalescent COVID-19 samples, and they came from the United States, Italy and Spain. The cDNA or gDNA used as material had been derived from T cells, B-cell-depleted T cells, or PBMCs.

Assignments of participants to cohorts depended upon their own reported clinical history. Donors of Cohort 3 who recovered were those that had two negative PCRs, clearance, or symptom resolution. CDR3 length: 14 amino acids. The germline V gene has CDR1 MGHDK and CDR2 SYGVNS. Trimming shortened V by 5 bases and J by 8 bases, and 15 bases separated the two germline ends. Assay: immunoSEQ multiplex PCR; the TCRdb copy retains only in-frame clones and omits some. The data show about 170,000 clones, approximately 82% seen once. The rearrangement links TRBV25-1 to TRBJ1-4; no definite D call. The sequence was collected from a woman aged 50 to 60 who had recovered from COVID-19. Sequencing was carried out using PBMCs or T cells enriched from blood (not recorded which). The CDR3 spells CASSNGGNVEKLFF. DNA of the CDR3: TGTGCCAGCAGTAATGGAGGGAACGTAGAAAAACTGTTTTTT.